One sample yielded the 15 T cell receptor beta chains listed below, sequenced in a study of cytomegalovirus exposure and HLA in healthy donors. Both 60 Vbeta primers and 13 Jbeta primers went into the PCR. Profiling relied on immunoSEQ multiplex PCR, and the TCRdb table lists in-frame clones only, not all of them. The table includes 150,000 to 200,000 clones, around 73% detected once. Sequenced sample: PBMCs. The source of these receptors is a man between 60 and 70 years old in good health and CMV-seronegative.

V is TRBV5-1 and J is TRBJ2-1; no clear D. Germline loops: CDR1 SGHRS, CDR2 YFSETQ. The CDR3 runs to 16 residues. Trimming took off 0 bases at V and 0 bases at J, with 10 bases between the two ends. In DNA form, the CDR3 reads TGCGCCAGCAGCTTGGACCTTTTGAGCTCCTACAATGAGCAGTTCTTC. This codes for CASSLDLLSSYNEQFF.

This chain connects TRBV27 to TRBJ2-1, with 9 bases identical to TRBD1. Trimming cost V 2 bases and J 5 bases; bases outside gene matches: 7. This CDR3 contains 16 residues. Germline assignment: CDR1 MNHEY and CDR2 SMNVEV (reference sequence). The CDR3 nucleotides are TGTGCCAGCAGTTTAACCGGACAGGGGCTCCACAATGAGCAGTTCTTC. Residues: CASSLTGQGLHNEQFF.

For the CDR3, the DNA is TGTGCCAGCAGCTTCGACAGGGATTATGGCTACACCTTC. It yields the protein CASSFDRDYGYTF. The chain joins TRBV7-2 to TRBJ1-2, with TRBD1 matching 7 bases. The CDR3 runs 13 residues. The junction had 3 bases not matched to a gene; V was cut back by 3 bases and J by 5 bases. Germline V gives CDR1 SGHTA, CDR2 FQGNSA.

The chain recombines TRBV28 with TRBJ1-1; D might be TRBD1 (5 bases). V dropped 7 bases and J dropped 7 bases, with 16 bases sitting between them. There are 13 residues in the CDR3. Germline CDR1 MDHEN, CDR2 SYDVKM. The CDR3: CASTRGGSDEAFF. CDR3 nucleotides: TGTGCCAGCACCCGGGGGGGGTCTGATGAAGCTTTCTTT.

This sequence joins TRBV27 and TRBJ2-7, with 8 positions matching TRBD2. CDR3 length: 14 residues. In germline, CDR1 is MNHEY, CDR2 SMNVEV (reference sequence). V was pared by 3 bases and J by 3 bases, with 4 bases of the junction left unmatched. Written as DNA, the CDR3 is TGTGCCAGCAGTTTGGGGCGGGGGGACTACGAGCAGTACTTC. Protein: CASSLGRGDYEQYF.

The genes are TRBV15 and TRBJ2-1; D uncertain. CDR1 LNHNV and CDR2 YYDKDF come from the germline V gene (reference sequence). CDR3 size: 15 residues. Trimming stripped 3 bases from V and 0 bases from J, with 9 bases between. In DNA, the CDR3 is TGTGCCACCAGCAGGACACCGAGCTCCTACAATGAGCAGTTCTTC. As protein: CATSRTPSSYNEQFF.

V gene TRBV25-1 combines with J gene TRBJ2-7, with no clear D. Germline CDR1 and CDR2: MGHDK and SYGVNS. Trimming pared 0 bases from V and 5 bases from J, leaving 14 bases between. There are 15 residues in the CDR3. The CDR3 spells CASSEYGGNPNEQYF. The CDR3 coding sequence is TGTGCCAGCAGTGAATATGGCGGCAACCCCAACGAGCAGTACTTC.

Of note for this clone: One end of the junction does not line up with germline, which may come from a read error. Here the CDR3 DNA reads TGCGCCAGCGGCTTGATAGGAGGGGAGACCCAGTACTTC. As protein: CASGLIGGETQYF. The chain uses TRBV5-1 and TRBJ2-5, with a possible D match to TRBD2 (6 bases). Germline-derived CDR1 and CDR2 are SGHRS and YFSETQ. This CDR3 has 13 amino acids.

This chain links TRBV5-1 with TRBJ1-1; D gene unclear. CDR1 and CDR2 from the germline V gene are SGHRS and YFSETQ. With 1 base removed from V and 4 bases from J, the gap between germline ends came to 8 bases. The CDR3 covers 13 residues. CDR3 residues: CASSLSPGTEAFF. The CDR3 DNA reads TGCGCCAGCAGCTTGTCTCCGGGCACTGAAGCTTTCTTT.

This rearrangement joins TRBV7-2 to TRBJ2-1; D may be TRBD2 (5 bases). This CDR3 is built from 13 residues. Trimming took off 1 base at V and 7 bases at J, with 8 bases between the two ends. CDR1 is SGHTA, CDR2 FQGNSA, per germline. The CDR3 here is CASSLGGQNEQFF. CDR3 coding DNA: TGTGCCAGCAGCTTAGGAGGGCAGAATGAGCAGTTCTTC.

The chain couples TRBV7-3 to TRBJ2-3; 7 nucleotides match TRBD1. The CDR3 contains 13 residues. The V gene's germline CDR1 is SGHTA and CDR2 FQGTGA. V lost 4 bases and J lost 7; bases outside the gene matches: 5. The CDR3 loop reads CASSSDRVNTQYF. In nucleotides, the CDR3 is TGTGCCAGCAGCTCAGACAGGGTGAATACGCAGTATTTT.

The gene calls are TRBV7-6 and TRBJ2-7, with D possibly matching TRBD2 (6 bases). Per the germline V gene, CDR1 is SGHVS and CDR2 is FNYEAQ. V was trimmed by 5 bases and J by 7 bases, leaving 18 bases between them. This CDR3 spans 14 amino acids. CDR3 loop: CASSPNPGEGEQYF. The CDR3 DNA reads as TGTGCCAGCAGCCCAAACCCGGGAGAGGGGGAGCAGTACTTC.

The chain combines TRBV7-3 with TRBJ2-3; 9 bases map to TRBD2. V gave up 5 bases and J gave up 4 bases; unmatched junction bases: 7. CDR1 is SGHTA and CDR2 is FQGTGA in the germline V gene. The CDR3 has 15 residues. CDR3 loop: CASSPGTSPPDTQYF. DNA for the CDR3: TGTGCCAGCAGCCCCGGGACTAGCCCCCCAGATACGCAGTATTTT. The complete variable domain, with remaining parts taken from reference TRBV7-3 and TRBJ2-3, reads GAGVSQTPSNKVTEKGKYVELRCDPISGHTALYWYRQSLGQGPEFLIYFQGTGAADDSGLPNDRFFAVRPEGSVSTLKIQRTERGDSAVYLCASSPGTSPPDTQYFGPGTRLTVL.

This chain uses TRBV2 with TRBJ1-1; D call uncertain. The CDR3 has 15 amino acids. The ends were cut back, 6 bases at V and 1 base at J, with 15 bases in the middle. The germline V gene encodes CDR1 SNHLY and CDR2 FYNNEI. The CDR3 sequence is CASRDRTSRNTEAFF. The CDR3 nucleotides are TGTGCCAGCAGGGACCGGACTTCACGGAACACTGAAGCTTTCTTT.

The V and J genes are TRBV5-4 and TRBJ2-7; 8 nucleotides match TRBD1. Trimming at V came to 4 bases and at J to 7 bases, leaving 16 bases not matched to a gene. The length of the CDR3 is 16 residues. Germline V gives CDR1 SGHNT, CDR2 YYREEE (reference sequence). The CDR3 sequence is CASSPPPGTGLREQYF. For the CDR3, the DNA is TGTGCCAGCAGCCCCCCCCCGGGGACAGGACTTCGGGAGCAGTACTTC.